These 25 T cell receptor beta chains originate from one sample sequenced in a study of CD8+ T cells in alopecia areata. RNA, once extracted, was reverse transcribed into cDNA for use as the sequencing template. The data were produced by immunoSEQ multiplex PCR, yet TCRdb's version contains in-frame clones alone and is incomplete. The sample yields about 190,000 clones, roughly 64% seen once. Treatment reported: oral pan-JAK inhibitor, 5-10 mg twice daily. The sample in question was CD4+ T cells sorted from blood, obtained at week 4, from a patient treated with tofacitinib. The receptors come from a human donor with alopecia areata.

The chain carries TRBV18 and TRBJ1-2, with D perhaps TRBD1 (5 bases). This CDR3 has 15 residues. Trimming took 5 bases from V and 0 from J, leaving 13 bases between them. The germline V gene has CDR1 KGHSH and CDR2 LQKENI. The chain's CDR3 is CASSIGTATNYGYTF. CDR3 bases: TGTGCCAGCTCAATCGGGACGGCAACTAACTATGGCTACACCTTC. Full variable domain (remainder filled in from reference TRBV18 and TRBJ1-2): NAGVMQNPRHLVRRRGQEARLRCSPMKGHSHVYWYRQLPEEGLKFMVYLQKENIIDESGMPKERFSAEFPKEGPSILRIQQVVRGDSAAYFCASSIGTATNYGYTFGSGTRLTVV.

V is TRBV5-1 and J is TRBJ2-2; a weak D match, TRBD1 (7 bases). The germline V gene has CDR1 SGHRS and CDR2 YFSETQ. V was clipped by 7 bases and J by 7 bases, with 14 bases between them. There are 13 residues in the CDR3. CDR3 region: CASVDREVGELFF. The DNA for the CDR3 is TGCGCCAGCGTTGACAGGGAGGTCGGGGAGCTGTTTTTT.

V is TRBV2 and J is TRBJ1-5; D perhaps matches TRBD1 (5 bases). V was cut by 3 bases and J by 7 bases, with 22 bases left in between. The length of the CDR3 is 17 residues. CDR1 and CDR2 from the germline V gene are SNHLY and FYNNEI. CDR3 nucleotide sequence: TGTGCCAGCAGTGAGAGGCGCGGACAATTTGCCAAACAGCCCCAGCATTTT. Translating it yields CASSERRGQFAKQPQHF.

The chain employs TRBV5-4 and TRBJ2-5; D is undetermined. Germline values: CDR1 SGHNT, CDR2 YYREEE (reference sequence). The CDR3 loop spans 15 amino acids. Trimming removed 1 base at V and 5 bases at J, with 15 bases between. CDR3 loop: CASSLSSVLGETQYF. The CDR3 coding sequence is TGTGCCAGCAGCTTGTCGAGTGTCTTAGGGGAGACCCAGTACTTC.

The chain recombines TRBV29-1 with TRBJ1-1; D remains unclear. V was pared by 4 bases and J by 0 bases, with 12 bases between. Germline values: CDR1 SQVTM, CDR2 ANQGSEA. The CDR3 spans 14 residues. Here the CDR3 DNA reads TGCAGCGTTGTGGATGGCGGGATGAACACTGAAGCTTTCTTT. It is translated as CSVVDGGMNTEAFF.

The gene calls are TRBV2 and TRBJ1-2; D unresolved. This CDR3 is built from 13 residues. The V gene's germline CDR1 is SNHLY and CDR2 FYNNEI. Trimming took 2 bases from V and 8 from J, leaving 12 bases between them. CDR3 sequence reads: CASSELGSLGYTF. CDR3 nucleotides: TGTGCCAGCAGTGAATTGGGCAGCTTAGGCTACACCTTC.

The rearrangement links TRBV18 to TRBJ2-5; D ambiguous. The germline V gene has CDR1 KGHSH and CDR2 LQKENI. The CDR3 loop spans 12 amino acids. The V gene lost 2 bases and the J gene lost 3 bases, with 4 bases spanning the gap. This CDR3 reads CASSPSKETQYF. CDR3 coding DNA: TGTGCCAGCTCACCATCCAAAGAGACCCAGTACTTC. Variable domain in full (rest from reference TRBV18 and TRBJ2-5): NAGVMQNPRHLVRRRGQEARLRCSPMKGHSHVYWYRQLPEEGLKFMVYLQKENIIDESGMPKERFSAEFPKEGPSILRIQQVVRGDSAAYFCASSPSKETQYFGPGTRLLVL.

The CDR3 DNA reads as TGTGCCAGCAGTTCGGCCGGGGCCCCCTACAATGAGCAGTTCTTC. It translates to CASSSAGAPYNEQFF. The chain is built from TRBV7-8 and TRBJ2-1, with D perhaps TRBD1 or TRBD2 (5 bases each). This CDR3 contains 15 residues. CDR1 and CDR2 (germline): SGHVS, FQNEAQ. Trimming cost V 6 bases and J 2 bases, with 14 bases left between them.

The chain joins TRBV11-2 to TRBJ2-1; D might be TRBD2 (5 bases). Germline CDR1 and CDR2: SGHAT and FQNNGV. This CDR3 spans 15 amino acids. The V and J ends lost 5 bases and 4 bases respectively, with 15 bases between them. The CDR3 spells CASSRLGSPYNEQFF. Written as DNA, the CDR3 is TGTGCCAGCAGCCGATTAGGGAGCCCATACAATGAGCAGTTCTTC. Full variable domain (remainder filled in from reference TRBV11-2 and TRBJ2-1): EAGVAQSPRYKIIEKRQSVAFWCNPISGHATLYWYQQILGQGPKLLIQFQNNGVVDDSQLPKDRFSAERLKGVDSTLKIQPAKLEDSAVYLCASSRLGSPYNEQFFGPGTRLTVL.

CDR3 nucleotides: TGTGCCAGCAGCGGACCAGGGGGCCCGGAGACCCAGTACTTC. Its translation is CASSGPGGPETQYF. The rearrangement joins TRBV9 to TRBJ2-5; 8 bases are a match to TRBD1. CDR3 length: 14 amino acids. V shed 3 bases, J shed 5 bases, and the junction held 6 bases outside the gene matches. Germline CDR1 and CDR2: SGDLS and YYNGEE.

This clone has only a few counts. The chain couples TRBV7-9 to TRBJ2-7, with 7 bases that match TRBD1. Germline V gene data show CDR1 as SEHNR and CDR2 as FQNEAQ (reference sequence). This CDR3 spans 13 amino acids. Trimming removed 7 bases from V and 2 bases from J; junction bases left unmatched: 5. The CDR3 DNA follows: TGTGCCAGCACGGACAGGCGCACCTACGAGCAGTACTTC. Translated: CASTDRRTYEQYF.

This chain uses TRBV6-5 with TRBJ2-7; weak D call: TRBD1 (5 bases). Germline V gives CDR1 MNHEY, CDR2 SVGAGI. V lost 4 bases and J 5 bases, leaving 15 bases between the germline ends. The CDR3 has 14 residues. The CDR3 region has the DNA TGTGCCAGCAGTTTACTCCTGGGCAGGGACGAGCAGTACTTC. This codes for CASSLLLGRDEQYF.

The CDR3 is CASIPSSGGVGEQFF. CDR3 sequence (DNA): TGTGCCAGCATCCCCTCTAGCGGGGGGGTAGGTGAGCAGTTCTTC. The V gene is TRBV27, the J gene TRBJ2-1; TRBD2 matches at 12 bases. The CDR3 has 15 residues. Looked up from germline, CDR1 is MNHEY and CDR2 is SMNVEV (reference sequence). V lost 7 bases to trimming and J lost 9 bases; unmatched junction nucleotides: 10.

The CDR3 DNA follows: TGTGCCAGCAGTGAAGCTGACAGGGTAGGCGCTGGCTACACCTTC. Translation: CASSEADRVGAGYTF. V is TRBV25-1 and J is TRBJ1-2; 7 bases map to TRBD1. Losses at the gene ends were 2 bases for V and 7 bases for J; bases not matched to a gene: 10. The length of the CDR3 is 15 residues. CDR1 is MGHDK, CDR2 SYGVNS, per germline.

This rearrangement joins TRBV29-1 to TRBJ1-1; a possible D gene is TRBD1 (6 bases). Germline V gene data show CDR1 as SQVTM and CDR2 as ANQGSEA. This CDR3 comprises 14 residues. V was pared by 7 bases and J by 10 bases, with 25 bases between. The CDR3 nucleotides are TGCAGCGCCGTGGTTGGGGGCGCTTTTTTGGGAGCTTTCTTT. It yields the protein CSAVVGGAFLGAFF.

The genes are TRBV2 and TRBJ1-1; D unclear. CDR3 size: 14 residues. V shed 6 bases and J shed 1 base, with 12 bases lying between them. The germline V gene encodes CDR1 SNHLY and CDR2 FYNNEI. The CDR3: CASRPWGRNTEAFF. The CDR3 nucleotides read TGTGCCAGCAGGCCGTGGGGTAGGAACACTGAAGCTTTCTTT.

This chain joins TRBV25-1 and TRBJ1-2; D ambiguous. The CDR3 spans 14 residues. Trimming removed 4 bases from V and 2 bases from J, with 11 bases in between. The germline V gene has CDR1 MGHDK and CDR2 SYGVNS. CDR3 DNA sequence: TGTGCCAGCAGTGGGGTTCAGCCAAACTATGGCTACACCTTC. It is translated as CASSGVQPNYGYTF.

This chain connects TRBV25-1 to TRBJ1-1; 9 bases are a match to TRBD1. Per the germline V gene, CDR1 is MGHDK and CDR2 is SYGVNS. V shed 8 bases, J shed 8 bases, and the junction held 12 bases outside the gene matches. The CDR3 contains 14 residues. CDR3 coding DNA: TGTGCCAGCGACCCGGGACAGGGAGTCTCCGAAGCTTTCTTT. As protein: CASDPGQGVSEAFF.

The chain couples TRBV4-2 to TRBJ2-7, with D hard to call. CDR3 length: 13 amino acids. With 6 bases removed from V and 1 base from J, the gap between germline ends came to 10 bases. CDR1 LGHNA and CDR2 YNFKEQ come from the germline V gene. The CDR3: CASRSLGSYEQYF. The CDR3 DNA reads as TGTGCCAGCAGGTCGTTGGGATCCTACGAGCAGTACTTC.

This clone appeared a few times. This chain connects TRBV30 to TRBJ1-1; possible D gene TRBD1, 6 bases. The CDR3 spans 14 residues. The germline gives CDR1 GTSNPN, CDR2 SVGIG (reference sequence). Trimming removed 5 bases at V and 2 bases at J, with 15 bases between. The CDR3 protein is CAWAAGDFNTEAFF. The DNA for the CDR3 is TGTGCCTGGGCGGCAGGGGACTTCAACACTGAAGCTTTCTTT.

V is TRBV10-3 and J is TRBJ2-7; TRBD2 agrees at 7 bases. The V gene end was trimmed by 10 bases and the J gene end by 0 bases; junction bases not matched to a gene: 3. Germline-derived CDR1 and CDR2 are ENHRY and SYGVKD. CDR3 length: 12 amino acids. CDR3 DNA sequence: TGTGCCACCGGCGGGAGCTCCTACGAGCAGTACTTC. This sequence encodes CATGGSSYEQYF.

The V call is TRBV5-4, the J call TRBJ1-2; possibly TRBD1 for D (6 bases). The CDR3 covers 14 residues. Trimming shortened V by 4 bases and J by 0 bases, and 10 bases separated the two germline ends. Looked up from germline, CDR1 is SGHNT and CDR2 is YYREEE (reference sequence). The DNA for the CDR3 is TGTGCCAGCAGCCTACAGGGAGCTAACTATGGCTACACCTTC. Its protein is CASSLQGANYGYTF.

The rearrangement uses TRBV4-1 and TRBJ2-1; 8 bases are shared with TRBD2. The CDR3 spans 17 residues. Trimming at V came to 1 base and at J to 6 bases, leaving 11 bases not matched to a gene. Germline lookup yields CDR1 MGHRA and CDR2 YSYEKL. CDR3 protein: CASSQAVTSGVSNEQFF. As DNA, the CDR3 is TGCGCCAGCAGCCAAGCCGTAACTAGCGGAGTTAGCAATGAGCAGTTCTTC.

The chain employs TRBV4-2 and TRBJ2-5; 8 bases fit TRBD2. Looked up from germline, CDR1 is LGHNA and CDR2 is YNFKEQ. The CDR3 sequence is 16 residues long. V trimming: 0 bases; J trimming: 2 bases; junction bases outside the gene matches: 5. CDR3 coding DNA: TGTGCCAGCAGCCAAGACATAGCGGGGTCACAAGAGACCCAGTACTTC. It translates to CASSQDIAGSQETQYF.

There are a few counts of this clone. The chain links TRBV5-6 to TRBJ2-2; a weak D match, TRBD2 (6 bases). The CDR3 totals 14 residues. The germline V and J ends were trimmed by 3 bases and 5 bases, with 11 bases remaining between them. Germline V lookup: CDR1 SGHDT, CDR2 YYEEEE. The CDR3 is CASSSLGGTGELFF. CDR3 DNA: TGTGCCAGCAGCTCCCTGGGGGGAACCGGGGAGCTGTTTTTT.